Listed here are 25 T cell receptor beta chains from one sample, sequenced in a study of shared T cell receptors in the human thymus. Some clones are missing from TCRdb's copy, which holds only in-frame ones; the method was immunoSEQ multiplex PCR. Of some 640,000 clones listed, around 87% were seen once; the top ten hold under 0.01%. This same sample was also part of a study on human thymus T cells.

Source material: thymocytes. The receptor source for this set is a boy under three years old with a congenital heart defect.

This sequence joins TRBV27 and TRBJ2-7; a possible D gene is TRBD1 (6 bases). The V gene's germline CDR1 is MNHEY and CDR2 SMNVEV (reference sequence). The CDR3 covers 12 residues. The ends were cut back, 4 bases at V and 7 bases at J, with 11 bases in the middle. CDR3 bases: TGTGCCAGCAGTTCACCCGACAGGGAGCAGTACTTC. Amino acids: CASSSPDREQYF.

This chain uses TRBV4-3 with TRBJ2-4; tentatively, D is TRBD2 (6 bases). The V and J ends lost 1 base and 3 bases respectively, with 13 bases between them. The CDR3 has 16 amino acids. Germline V gives CDR1 LGHNA, CDR2 YSLEER. CDR3 loop: CASSQAEGLVKNIQYF. CDR3 DNA sequence: TGCGCCAGCAGCCAAGCTGAGGGACTGGTCAAAAACATTCAGTACTTC.

CDR3 nucleotide sequence: TGCGCCAGCAGAGACCGTAGCGGGGGGGCTTCGGATGAGCAGTTCTTC. This codes for CASRDRSGGASDEQFF. The chain has TRBV4-3 and TRBJ2-1, with 11 nucleotides matching TRBD2. The CDR3 loop spans 16 amino acids. Germline V CDR1 and CDR2: LGHNA, YSLEER. The trim removed 6 bases at V and 8 bases at J, leaving 12 bases unmatched.

The chain uses TRBV7-2 and TRBJ2-3, with D possibly matching TRBD2 (7 bases). Per germline, CDR1 SGHTA and CDR2 FQGNSA. V was trimmed by 4 bases and J by 3 bases, leaving 14 bases between them. The CDR3 is 15 residues long. In DNA form, the CDR3 reads TGTGCCAGCAGCTCGGAGGCGGGGGCTACAGATACGCAGTATTTT. This sequence encodes CASSSEAGATDTQYF.

V usage is TRBV6-4 and J usage is TRBJ2-3; TRBD1 matches 7 bases. V dropped 1 base and J dropped 5; count of bases not matched to a gene: 0. The CDR3 is made up of 13 amino acids. Germline CDR1 reads MRHNA; CDR2 reads SNTAGT. The CDR3 reads CASSDWTGDTQYF. The CDR3 DNA sequence: TGTGCCAGCAGTGACTGGACAGGAGATACGCAGTATTTT.

The chain links TRBV19 to TRBJ2-7, with 11 bases that match TRBD2. The germline V gene has CDR1 LNHDA and CDR2 SQIVND (reference sequence). The trim removed 3 bases at V and 0 bases at J, leaving 13 bases unmatched. CDR3 length equals 19 residues. CDR3 residues: CASSMPKTSGTHSSYEQYF. The DNA of the CDR3 is TGTGCCAGTAGTATGCCAAAGACTAGCGGGACTCATAGCTCCTACGAGCAGTACTTC.

This clone was observed once. The V gene is TRBV4-2, the J gene TRBJ1-1; no clear D gene. The ends were cut back, 4 bases at V and 0 bases at J, with 15 bases in the middle. The length of the CDR3 is 16 residues. Germline V gives CDR1 LGHNA, CDR2 YNFKEQ. CDR3 sequence (DNA): TGTGCCAGCAGCCCAGAACCGGAGCCTATGAACACTGAAGCTTTCTTT. Encoded protein: CASSPEPEPMNTEAFF.

The chain is built from TRBV6-5 and TRBJ2-7; no definite D call. Germline V lookup: CDR1 MNHEY, CDR2 SVGAGI. This CDR3 is 13 amino acids long. V lost 8 bases, J lost 3 bases, and 14 bases lay in between. The CDR3 protein is CASAPMNYYEQYF. The CDR3 nucleotides are TGTGCCAGCGCCCCCATGAACTACTACGAGCAGTACTTC.

V usage is TRBV6-6 and J usage is TRBJ1-1; 10 nucleotides match TRBD1. CDR3 length: 13 amino acids. With V trimmed by 4 bases and J by 6 bases, 2 bases remained unmatched. The germline CDR1 and CDR2 sequences are MNHNY and SVGAGI (reference sequence). The CDR3 sequence is CASSWGQGPEAFF. The CDR3 region has the DNA TGTGCCAGCAGTTGGGGACAGGGGCCTGAAGCTTTCTTT.

The chain uses TRBV7-6 and TRBJ2-6; no definite D call. The CDR3 is 15 amino acids. CDR1 is SGHVS and CDR2 is FNYEAQ in the germline V gene. Trimming took off 7 bases at V and 4 bases at J, with 14 bases between the two ends. CDR3 sequence (DNA): TGTGCCAGCACCGTAGCCAGTACCGGGGCCAACGTCCTGACTTTC. As protein: CASTVASTGANVLTF.

This clone occurred a few times. The chain employs TRBV7-9 and TRBJ2-1; a weak D match, TRBD2 (6 bases). Germline V lookup: CDR1 SEHNR, CDR2 FQNEAQ (reference sequence). The CDR3 is made up of 13 amino acids. V was clipped by 1 base and J by 9 bases, with 10 bases between them. The CDR3 sequence: CASSLGLAFEQFF. In DNA form, the CDR3 reads TGTGCCAGCAGCTTAGGCCTAGCGTTTGAGCAGTTCTTC.

Here the CDR3 DNA reads TGTGCCAGCAGTGATCGATTAGGATCCGGGACACAAGAGACCCAGTACTTC. It translates to CASSDRLGSGTQETQYF. The rearrangement uses TRBV25-1 and TRBJ2-5; maybe TRBD1 (6 bases). The germline V and J ends were trimmed by 3 bases and 2 bases, with 19 bases remaining between them. The CDR3 is 17 amino acids. Germline-derived CDR1 and CDR2 are MGHDK and SYGVNS.

V is TRBV5-6 and J is TRBJ2-5; 10 bases align to TRBD2. Per germline, CDR1 SGHDT and CDR2 YYEEEE. This CDR3 has 16 amino acids. Trimming removed 0 bases from V and 1 base from J; junction bases left unmatched: 3. The CDR3 region is CASSLGKREGQETQYF. In DNA form, the CDR3 reads TGTGCCAGCAGCTTGGGTAAGCGGGAGGGCCAAGAGACCCAGTACTTC.

The genes are TRBV14 and TRBJ1-1; 7 bases are a match to TRBD1. Germline CDR1 is SGHDN and CDR2 is FVKESK. Losses at the gene ends were 1 base for V and 5 bases for J; bases not matched to a gene: 7. The CDR3 has 15 amino acids. CDR3 sequence (DNA): TGTGCCAGCAGCCAAGGAGAAGGGGGCAGGACTGAAGCTTTCTTT. Protein sequence: CASSQGEGGRTEAFF.

DNA of the CDR3: TGCGCCAGCAGCCTGGGACAGGGGGGGAAAGAGACCCAGTACTTC. Protein sequence: CASSLGQGGKETQYF. The chain links TRBV5-1 to TRBJ2-5; 11 bases map to TRBD1. J gave up 3 bases and V 4 bases, and 5 bases lay outside the gene matches. Germline V gene lookup returns CDR1 SGHRS and CDR2 YFSETQ. This CDR3 spans 15 amino acids.

This clone was detected a few times. In nucleotides, the CDR3 is TGTGCCAGCTCACATAGTGGGGAGAGCAATCAGCCCCAGCATTTT. It yields the protein CASSHSGESNQPQHF. The chain employs TRBV18 and TRBJ1-5; D unclear. Germline V lookup: CDR1 KGHSH, CDR2 LQKENI. The CDR3 contains 15 residues. The V end lost 4 bases, the J end lost 1 base, and 11 bases lay between the germline ends.

The chain joins TRBV7-6 to TRBJ2-7; D is possibly TRBD2 (6 bases). CDR1 is SGHVS and CDR2 is FNYEAQ in the germline V gene. The CDR3 runs to 16 residues. V dropped 1 base and J dropped 2 bases, with 15 bases sitting between them. The CDR3 reads CASSLGGTPYTYEQYF. The CDR3 DNA reads TGTGCCAGCAGCTTAGGCGGGACGCCTTACACCTACGAGCAGTACTTC.

This chain links TRBV5-6 with TRBJ2-7; D is uncertain. The CDR3 has 15 amino acids. V lost 4 bases to trimming and J lost 4 bases, with 18 bases between them. Per the germline V gene, CDR1 is SGHDT and CDR2 is YYEEEE. CDR3: CASSRYTVTTYEQYF. The CDR3 DNA sequence: TGTGCCAGCAGCCGGTACACCGTTACGACTTACGAGCAGTACTTC.

The CDR3 spells CASSPLDSRGGKTQYF. DNA for the CDR3: TGTGCCAGCAGCCCCCTAGACTCCAGGGGCGGAAAGACCCAGTACTTC. The J gene is TRBJ2-5, the V gene TRBV27; maybe TRBD1 (6 bases). From germline, CDR1 is MNHEY and CDR2 SMNVEV (reference sequence). The CDR3 sequence is 16 residues long. Deletions cut 6 bases from V and 6 bases from J, with 23 bases between.

This clone was seen once. The chain carries TRBV25-1 and TRBJ1-6; D unclear. The CDR3 runs 12 residues. V lost 7 bases and J 2 bases, leaving 3 bases between the germline ends. Germline V gene sequence: CDR1 MGHDK, CDR2 SYGVNS. CDR3 protein: CASNTYNSPLHF. CDR3 DNA sequence: TGTGCCAGCAACACCTATAATTCACCCCTCCACTTT.

This clone was seen a few times. J is TRBJ2-1 and V is TRBV30; TRBD1 matches at 8 bases. The CDR3 contains 14 residues. J gave up 6 bases and V 6 bases, and 10 bases lay outside the gene matches. Germline CDR1 is GTSNPN and CDR2 is SVGIG (reference sequence). Here the CDR3 DNA reads TGTGCCTGCTCCGGACAGGGACGATTCAATGAGCAGTTCTTC. Protein sequence: CACSGQGRFNEQFF.

This clone has just one count. The chain uses TRBV5-1 and TRBJ2-5; the match to TRBD1 covers 8 bases. The CDR3 spans 16 residues. V lost 3 bases, J lost 5 bases, and 12 bases stayed unmatched. The germline CDR1 and CDR2 sequences are SGHRS and YFSETQ. The CDR3 DNA follows: TGCGCCAGCAGCTCAAGCCGGACAGGGCCCGGGGAGACCCAGTACTTC. Translating it yields CASSSSRTGPGETQYF.

This chain connects TRBV10-1 to TRBJ2-4, with TRBD2 identical over 9 bases. CDR3 length equals 17 residues. Germline assignment: CDR1 WNHNN and CDR2 SYGVQD (reference sequence). The V gene end was trimmed by 9 bases and the J gene end by 4 bases; junction bases not matched to a gene: 16. The CDR3 is CARPPQGPSGGKNIQYF. The CDR3 DNA reads as TGCGCCAGACCTCCCCAGGGTCCCAGCGGGGGGAAAAACATTCAGTACTTC.

The chain is built from TRBV7-9 and TRBJ1-2; the match to TRBD1 covers 7 bases. The CDR3 contains 14 residues. The germline gives CDR1 SEHNR, CDR2 FQNEAQ (reference sequence). With 3 bases clipped from V and 5 bases from J, the junction kept 6 bases outside the gene matches. CDR3 sequence: CASSFDRETYGYTF. In nucleotides, the CDR3 is TGTGCCAGCAGCTTTGACAGGGAGACATATGGCTACACCTTC. The variable domain in full, with the rest retrieved from reference TRBV7-9 and TRBJ1-2, is DTGVSQNPRHKITKRGQNVTFRCDPISEHNRLYWYRQTLGQGPEFLTYFQNEAQLEKSRLLSDRFSAERPKGSFSTLEIQRTEQGDSAMYLCASSFDRETYGYTFGSGTRLTVV.

Only a few counts were recorded for this clone. The chain combines TRBV27 with TRBJ2-5; 11 positions match TRBD2. There are 15 residues in the CDR3. Trimming took 8 bases from V and 1 from J; bases not matched to a gene: 6. The germline CDR1 and CDR2 sequences are MNHEY and SMNVEV (reference sequence). Here the CDR3 reads CASGPSGGPQETQYF. In nucleotides, the CDR3 is TGTGCCAGCGGCCCTAGCGGGGGGCCCCAAGAGACCCAGTACTTC.